This T cell receptor (beta chain) came from a study of graft-versus-host responses after intestinal transplantation. Study background: Induction with anti-thymocyte globulin, then tacrolimus and steroids for around three years, was given to all recipients.

Produced via immunoSEQ multiplex PCR; TCRdb's table is partial and in-frame only. The data show around 18,000 clones, around 82% seen once. This CDR3 has 18 residues. The V gene's germline CDR1 is MRHNA and CDR2 SNTAGT. Trimming pared 4 bases from V and 7 bases from J, leaving 25 bases between. Graft specimens yielded both intraepithelial and lamina propria lymphocytes. This receptor was taken from a human patient who received an intestinal transplant, so some T cells may come from the graft donor. The source material was ileum tissue, sampled 17 days after transplant. The rearrangement uses TRBV6-4 and TRBJ2-2, with a weak D call TRBD2 (6 bases). CDR3 in DNA: TGTGCCAGCAGTGGACCCCCCCCTAGGAGGGCCATGGTCGGGGAGCTGTTTTTT. Amino acids: CASSGPPPRRAMVGELFF.